The TCR beta chain under discussion was sequenced for a study of CD8+CD57+ T cells in acquired aplastic anemia. Overall study: 3 to 3.5 ug was the average amount of DNA from sorted CD4+ and CD8+ cells.

The CDR3 has 15 amino acids. Trimming pared 6 bases from V and 4 bases from J, leaving 18 bases between. Germline-derived CDR1 and CDR2 are MRHNA and SNTAGT. Findings and limits, study-wide: Shared by patients and controls, roughly 28 CD8+ CDR3s were abundant in patients. Between the patient and control groups, CD8+ Simpson's diversity did not differ significantly.

CD8+CD57+ cell expansion, shown by flow cytometry, had occurred in the patients selected for sequencing. The study profiled TCR beta VDJ and CDR3 using genomic DNA as template. One entry per CDR3 protein results from TCRdb running MiXCR on the reads. This sample has approximately 260,000 distinct CDR3 sequences, with 65% to 90% found just once. Turning to this clonotype: Antigen: not known.

The TCR originated in a human donor with aplastic anemia. The V gene is TRBV6-4, the J gene TRBJ1-1, with TRBD1 as a possible D gene (5 bases). Sequenced: sorted CD4+, CD8+, or CD8+CD57+ T cells (not recorded which) from PBMCs. DNA of the CDR3: TGTGCCAGCAGAGCCTCAGGGTTTGCAGGCACTGAAGCTTTCTTT. Amino acid sequence: CASRASGFAGTEAFF.